Below, 23 T cell receptor beta chains from the same sample are listed, as sequenced in a study of blood T cell repertoires in COVID-19. Repertoires were generated with immunoSEQ multiplex PCR, while TCRdb's copy carries only in-frame clones and drops some. The table records more than 20,000 clones, 90% of them present only once. Source material: peripheral blood. The receptors were sampled from a woman aged 60-70 years with active COVID-19.

The count of this clone is one. V gene TRBV9 combines with J gene TRBJ1-2, with 9 bases that match TRBD1. J gave up 3 bases and V 4 bases, and 7 bases lay outside the gene matches. The CDR3 has 15 residues. Germline V gene sequence: CDR1 SGDLS, CDR2 YYNGEE. The CDR3 spells CASSPGGQGYYGYTF. Written as DNA, the CDR3 is TGTGCCAGCAGCCCGGGGGGACAGGGCTACTATGGCTACACCTTC. Based on the CDR3 plus reference TRBV9 and TRBJ1-2, the full variable domain is DSGVTQTPKHLITATGQRVTLRCSPRSGDLSVYWYQQSLDQGLQFLIQYYNGEERAKGNILERFSAQQFPDLHSELNLSSLELGDSALYFCASSPGGQGYYGYTFGSGTRLTVV.

The J gene is TRBJ1-5, the V gene TRBV24-1; D remains ambiguous. V lost 4 bases and J lost 5, with 8 bases in between. Germline V gene data show CDR1 as KGHDR and CDR2 as SFDVKD. The CDR3 contains 13 residues. CDR3 coding DNA: TGTGCCACCAGTGAGTCAGGTTATCAGCCCCAGCATTTT. Encoded protein: CATSESGYQPQHF.

This chain links TRBV9 with TRBJ2-2; D not resolved. Germline CDR1 and CDR2: SGDLS and YYNGEE. This CDR3 comprises 14 residues. Trimming stripped 3 bases from V and 2 bases from J, with 8 bases between. The CDR3 bases are TGTGCCAGCAGCGCTAAAATTAACACCGGGGAGCTGTTTTTT. Its protein product is CASSAKINTGELFF.

This clone occurred once. J is TRBJ1-1 and V is TRBV15; D possibly corresponds to TRBD1 (5 bases). Germline V gene sequence: CDR1 LNHNV, CDR2 YYDKDF (reference sequence). V lost 0 bases and J lost 4, with 12 bases in between. CDR3 length: 15 residues. The CDR3 coding sequence is TGTGCCACCAGCAGAGATTTCGGCAGGGCCACTGAAGCTTTCTTT. The encoded protein is CATSRDFGRATEAFF. Variable domain in full (rest from reference TRBV15 and TRBJ1-1): DAMVIQNPRYQVTQFGKPVTLSCSQTLNHNVMYWYQQKSSQAPKLLFHYYDKDFNNEADTPDNFQSRRPNTSFCFLDIRSPGLGDTAMYLCATSRDFGRATEAFFGQGTRLTVV.

The chain employs TRBV19 and TRBJ2-4; TRBD1 matches 9 bases. Trimming at V came to 7 bases and at J to 0 bases, leaving 7 bases not matched to a gene. Germline CDR1 reads LNHDA; CDR2 reads SQIVND (reference sequence). The CDR3 spans 16 residues. The CDR3 nucleotides read TGTGCCAGTACCTGGGGACAGGGTCTAGCCAAAAACATTCAGTACTTC. Protein sequence: CASTWGQGLAKNIQYF.

The V and J genes are TRBV14 and TRBJ1-2; 7 bases match TRBD1. CDR1 is SGHDN, CDR2 FVKESK, per germline. The CDR3 is 13 residues long. The V and J ends lost 4 bases and 5 bases, in that order; junction bases with no gene match: 4. CDR3 DNA sequence: TGTGCCAGCAGCCGATCAGGGGGATATGGCTACACCTTC. It encodes CASSRSGGYGYTF.

J is TRBJ2-3 and V is TRBV30; possible D gene TRBD2, 5 bases. Germline V gene data show CDR1 as GTSNPN and CDR2 as SVGIG (reference sequence). The CDR3 spans 16 residues. V lost 0 bases to trimming and J lost 4 bases, with 17 bases between them. The CDR3 nucleotides are TGTGCCTGGAGTGTACCTGACTATTTCGACGCAGATACGCAGTATTTT. It translates to CAWSVPDYFDADTQYF.

J is TRBJ2-7 and V is TRBV13; 7 positions match TRBD2. V was pared by 0 bases and J by 4 bases, with 3 bases of the junction left unmatched. The CDR3 runs 14 residues. Germline CDR1 reads PRHDT; CDR2 reads FYEKMQ (reference sequence). The CDR3 bases are TGTGCCAGCAGCTTAGGAACTAGCGAGTACGAGCAGTACTTC. Protein: CASSLGTSEYEQYF.

Note on this clone: This likely comes from a read error, as the CDR3 has no conserved phenylalanine or tryptophan at its end. The DNA is omitted, as the CDR3 cannot be located on it reliably, and the CDR3 follows TCRdb's listing. The V and J genes are TRBV30 and TRBJ1-2. Germline V lookup: CDR1 GTSNPN, CDR2 SVGIG (reference sequence). Inclusive of both ends, the CDR3 amounts to 12 amino acids. The CDR3 here is CAWSLTRGGGIT.

This chain links TRBV6-1 with TRBJ1-2, with 7 bases lining up with TRBD1. The V segment lost 2 bases and the J segment 8 bases; nucleotides outside the gene matches: 2. The CDR3 is 12 residues long. CDR1 and CDR2 (germline): MNHNS, SASEGT. This chain's CDR3 is CASSERQGGYTF. The CDR3, as DNA: TGTGCCAGCAGTGAAAGACAGGGAGGCTACACCTTC.

This clone is classed as medium-sized. The CDR3 reads CASSHLGSENTGELFF. CDR3 in DNA: TGCGCCAGCAGCCACCTTGGGAGCGAGAACACCGGGGAGCTGTTTTTT. The J gene is TRBJ2-2, the V gene TRBV4-3; D is possibly TRBD2 (5 bases). This CDR3 has 16 amino acids. V was pared by 3 bases and J by 1 base, with 12 bases between. Germline V CDR1 and CDR2: LGHNA, YSLEER.

This sequence joins TRBV29-1 and TRBJ2-3, with 11 bases lining up with TRBD2. Trimming at V came to 4 bases and at J to 4 bases, leaving 4 bases not matched to a gene. Germline V CDR1 and CDR2: SQVTM, ANQGSEA. CDR3 length: 14 amino acids. CDR3 nucleotide sequence: TGCAGCGTTGTTAGCGGGGGGGGTTCAGATACGCAGTATTTT. It translates to CSVVSGGGSDTQYF.

The V gene is TRBV28, the J gene TRBJ2-1; 7 bases are a match to TRBD1. The CDR3 runs to 15 residues. Germline V gene sequence: CDR1 MDHEN, CDR2 SYDVKM. After removal of 8 bases from V and 9 bases from J, the junction contained 16 bases not matched to a gene. CDR3 nucleotide sequence: TGTGCCAGCTTTTCCCAAGGGGGCTCCCAGGGTGAGCAGTTCTTC. Translating it yields CASFSQGGSQGEQFF. The full variable domain, completed using reference TRBV28 and TRBJ2-1, is DVKVTQSSRYLVKRTGEKVFLECVQDMDHENMFWYRQDPGLGLRLIYFSYDVKMKEKGDIPEGYSVSREKKERFSLILESASTNQTSMYLCASFSQGGSQGEQFFGPGTRLTVL.

This sequence joins TRBV24-1 and TRBJ2-4; 7 bases map to TRBD1. V trimming: 12 bases; J trimming: 3 bases; junction bases outside the gene matches: 13. The CDR3 has 15 residues. The germline gives CDR1 KGHDR, CDR2 SFDVKD. The DNA of the CDR3 is TGTGCCCCGACAGGGACCACCCAGGACAAAAACATTCAGTACTTC. Protein sequence: CAPTGTTQDKNIQYF.

The V call is TRBV18, the J call TRBJ2-5, with 7 bases fitting TRBD2. CDR3 size: 13 residues. CDR1 is KGHSH and CDR2 is LQKENI in the germline V gene. Unmatched junction bases numbered 8, after V lost 5 bases and J lost 8 bases. This CDR3 reads CASSSGRTGTQYF. CDR3 DNA: TGTGCCAGCTCATCCGGGAGGACGGGTACCCAGTACTTC.

The V and J genes are TRBV5-6 and TRBJ2-1, with 9 nucleotides matching TRBD2. Germline trimming cut 2 bases from V and 3 bases from J; bases unmatched to any gene: 12. CDR1 is SGHDT, CDR2 YYEEEE, per germline. The CDR3 is 18 amino acids. CDR3 in amino acids: CASSLDIAGVPIYNEQFF. The CDR3 region has the DNA TGTGCCAGCAGCTTAGATATAGCGGGAGTCCCGATCTACAATGAGCAGTTCTTC.

The chain employs TRBV19 and TRBJ1-5, with D possibly matching TRBD1 (6 bases). Germline CDR1 LNHDA, CDR2 SQIVND (reference sequence). The V end was cut by 4 bases, the J end by 4 bases, with 23 bases between. The CDR3 contains 18 residues. The CDR3 DNA reads TGTGCCAGTAGTACCTACCCTACGGACAGCCGACTAAATCAGCCCCAGCATTTT. This codes for CASSTYPTDSRLNQPQHF.

The J gene is TRBJ2-1, the V gene TRBV5-6, with 9 bases identical to TRBD2. The CDR3 consists of 15 residues. The V segment lost 2 bases and the J segment 6 bases; nucleotides outside the gene matches: 6. Looked up from germline, CDR1 is SGHDT and CDR2 is YYEEEE. In nucleotides, the CDR3 is TGTGCCAGCAGCTTTGGTGGGACTAGCACCAATGAGCAGTTCTTC. It encodes CASSFGGTSTNEQFF.

The genes are TRBV19 and TRBJ2-3; the D is unclear. The germline V and J ends were trimmed by 5 bases and 0 bases, with 6 bases remaining between them. The CDR3 extends over 13 amino acids. From germline, CDR1 is LNHDA and CDR2 SQIVND (reference sequence). In DNA form, the CDR3 reads TGTGCCAGTAGTGAGACTAGCACAGATACGCAGTATTTT. The encoded protein is CASSETSTDTQYF.

The chain is built from TRBV4-1 and TRBJ2-1; 11 nucleotides match TRBD2. This CDR3 comprises 17 residues. Germline lookup yields CDR1 MGHRA and CDR2 YSYEKL. V lost 1 base and J lost 4; bases outside the gene matches: 6. CDR3 sequence (DNA): TGCGCCAGCAGCCAAGTTAGCGGGAGGGCTTCGTACAATGAGCAGTTCTTC. Translating gives CASSQVSGRASYNEQFF.

This clone was seen just once. The genes are TRBV11-2 and TRBJ2-5; a possible D gene is TRBD2 (6 bases). This CDR3 region has 14 residues. Germline V gene data show CDR1 as SGHAT and CDR2 as FQNNGV. Trimming removed 6 bases from V and 3 bases from J, with 14 bases in between. The CDR3 here is CASSQDWREETQYF. In DNA form, the CDR3 reads TGTGCCAGCAGTCAGGACTGGAGGGAAGAGACCCAGTACTTC.

CDR3 in DNA: TGTGCCAGCAGCTGGCTCCGGGACAGGGGGTGGGAAGAGCAGTACTTC. It encodes CASSWLRDRGWEEQYF. The chain is built from TRBV11-2 and TRBJ2-7; TRBD1 aligns across 11 bases. The trim removed 4 bases at V and 7 bases at J, leaving 12 bases unmatched. The CDR3 extends over 16 amino acids. CDR1 is SGHAT and CDR2 is FQNNGV in the germline V gene.

This chain uses TRBV11-2 with TRBJ2-7, with 8 positions matching TRBD2. After removal of 5 bases from V and 3 bases from J, the junction contained 6 bases not matched to a gene. Germline V gene sequence: CDR1 SGHAT, CDR2 FQNNGV. This CDR3 contains 14 residues. CDR3 bases: TGTGCCAGCAGCCGACTAGCGAGAAGCTACGAGCAGTACTTC. It is translated as CASSRLARSYEQYF.